Described below is a single T cell receptor beta chain sequence and its context. Its matching antigen is unknown. This CDR3 is also generated by other DNA sequences in the sample. These data come from a study of cytomegalovirus exposure and HLA in healthy donors. Background on the study: In an early release, HLA-typed donors contributed roughly 85 million unique TCR sequences. Findings of the study overall: Earlier analysis found most TCR beta V segments productive about 90% or about 30% of the time.

Primers for the PCR totalled 60 Vbeta and 13 Jbeta. Authors' analysis steps: In a later analysis, of around 85 million unique beta chains, about 12 million appeared in at least two donors. Generated by immunoSEQ multiplex PCR, the TCRdb table keeps only in-frame clones and is missing some. V and J calls and clone size are as listed in that table; D and trimming were resolved from the DNA. The sample includes around 80,000 clones, around 68% of them seen just once. CDR1 WNHNN and CDR2 SYGVQD come from the germline V gene (reference sequence). The CDR3 extends over 16 amino acids. V shed 0 bases and J shed 1 base, with 11 bases lying between them.

The specimen sequenced was PBMCs. The rearrangement uses TRBV10-1 and TRBJ2-3, with TRBD2 as a possible D gene (5 bases). This clonotype originated in a man aged 35 to 55 in good health and CMV-seropositive. CDR3 region: CASSESTGKGTDTQYF. The CDR3 bases are TGCGCCAGCAGTGAGTCCACGGGGAAGGGCACAGATACGCAGTATTTT.